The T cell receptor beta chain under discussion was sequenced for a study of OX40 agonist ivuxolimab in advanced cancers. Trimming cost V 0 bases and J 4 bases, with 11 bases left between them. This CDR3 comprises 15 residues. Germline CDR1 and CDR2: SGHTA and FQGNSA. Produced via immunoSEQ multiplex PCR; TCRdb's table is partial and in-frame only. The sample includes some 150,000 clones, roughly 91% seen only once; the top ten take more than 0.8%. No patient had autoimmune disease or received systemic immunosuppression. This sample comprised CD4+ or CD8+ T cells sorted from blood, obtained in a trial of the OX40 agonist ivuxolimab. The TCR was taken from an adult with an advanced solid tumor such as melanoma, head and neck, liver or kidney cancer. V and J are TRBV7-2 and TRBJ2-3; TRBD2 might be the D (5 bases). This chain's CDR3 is CASSLALPSPDTQYF. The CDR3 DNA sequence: TGTGCCAGCAGCTTAGCGCTGCCTAGCCCAGATACGCAGTATTTT.